Following are 19 T cell receptor beta chains from one sample sequenced in a study of T cell clonotyping in hematopoietic cell transplantation (dated by TCRdb to about 2021). The time point label corresponds to: 180 days after allo-HCT. Libraries were made using the immunoSEQ multiplex PCR assay. Not all clones reach the TCRdb copy of this immuneACCESS table, which keeps in-frame sequences only. Checked studies attribute under half of the gap to unresolved V genes and leave the rest unexplained. The sample table holds fewer than 6,000 clones, of which less than 30% were seen once. The ten largest clones capture about 13% of the sample. This specimen consisted of peripheral blood mononuclear cells, obtained 180 days after allogeneic stem cell transplant. These TCRs come from a male patient aged 35 to 55 who had an allogeneic stem cell transplant from an unrelated donor, so the T cells may come from the graft donor. Some clones in this sample may be carry-over from other donors' samples.

The J gene is TRBJ2-1, the V gene TRBV6-1; 8 nucleotides agree with TRBD2. Germline CDR1 and CDR2: MNHNS and SASEGT. J gave up 0 bases and V 2 bases, and 0 bases lay outside the gene matches. There are 15 residues in the CDR3. CDR3 sequence (DNA): TGTGCCAGCAGTGAACTAGCGGGCTCCTACAATGAGCAGTTCTTC. Translated: CASSELAGSYNEQFF.

This chain connects TRBV27 to TRBJ2-7; TRBD2 agrees at 12 bases. From germline, CDR1 is MNHEY and CDR2 SMNVEV (reference sequence). The CDR3 contains 15 residues. The junction had 7 bases not matched to a gene; V was cut back by 8 bases and J by 2 bases. CDR3 sequence reads: CASRSRLAGAYEQYF. For the CDR3, the DNA is TGTGCCAGCCGATCCCGACTAGCGGGAGCCTACGAGCAGTACTTC.

The V and J genes are TRBV5-1 and TRBJ2-7; D gene uncertain. This CDR3 is built from 12 residues. Trimming removed 4 bases from V and 2 bases from J, with 7 bases in between. The germline CDR1 and CDR2 sequences are SGHRS and YFSETQ. The CDR3 DNA reads as TGCGCCAGCAGCCCGGACGCCTACGAGCAGTACTTC. Protein sequence: CASSPDAYEQYF.

This clone was counted between two and nine times. The genes are TRBV4-1 and TRBJ1-4; 7 bases fit TRBD1. The junction had 4 bases not matched to a gene; V was cut back by 3 bases and J by 3 bases. This CDR3 has 15 residues. The germline gives CDR1 MGHRA, CDR2 YSYEKL. The CDR3 DNA follows: TGCGCCAGCAGCCAGGGGGACAGAGCTAATGAAAAACTGTTTTTT. Translated, it gives CASSQGDRANEKLFF.

The CDR3 region is CATYRGSTDTQYF. The CDR3, as DNA: TGTGCCACCTACAGGGGAAGCACAGATACGCAGTATTTT. The chain links TRBV30 to TRBJ2-3, with 7 bases lining up with TRBD1. Trimming removed 8 bases from V and 0 bases from J; junction bases left unmatched: 5. Germline loops: CDR1 GTSNPN, CDR2 SVGIG (reference sequence). The CDR3 totals 13 residues.

The chain uses TRBV29-1 and TRBJ1-2; no definite D call. Trimming cost V 3 bases and J 4 bases, with 9 bases left between them. This CDR3 has 12 amino acids. Germline V gives CDR1 SQVTM, CDR2 ANQGSEA. DNA of the CDR3: TGCAGCGTTGAGCAGGCCCTCTATGGCTACACCTTC. This codes for CSVEQALYGYTF.

A few counts support this clone. J is TRBJ1-2 and V is TRBV6-5; D is possibly TRBD1 (5 bases). The CDR3 consists of 13 residues. Trimming took 8 bases from V and 10 from J, leaving 20 bases between them. Germline V CDR1 and CDR2: MNHEY, SVGAGI. As DNA, the CDR3 is TGTGCCAGCGCAGGGAGACAGAGATGGGACTACACCTTC. As protein: CASAGRQRWDYTF.

About this clone itself: A junction end diverges from the germline sequence, so it may reflect a read error. This chain links TRBV7-2 with TRBJ2-5, with D tentatively TRBD1 or TRBD2 (5 bases each). The CDR3 loop spans 14 amino acids. The germline CDR1 and CDR2 sequences are SGHTA and FQGNSA. CDR3 bases: TGCGCCAGCAGCCTCCAAGGGGACGGAGAGACCCAGTACTTC. Protein: CASSLQGDGETQYF.

V gene TRBV30 combines with J gene TRBJ2-5; 8 nucleotides align to TRBD1. J was trimmed by 1 base and V by 3 bases; bases with no gene match: 4. Germline values: CDR1 GTSNPN, CDR2 SVGIG (reference sequence). This CDR3 has 14 amino acids. CDR3 loop: CAWRGTGTQETQYF. Written as DNA, the CDR3 is TGTGCCTGGAGGGGGACAGGAACCCAAGAGACCCAGTACTTC.

The V call is TRBV28, the J call TRBJ2-7; 10 bases are shared with TRBD1. This CDR3 has 14 amino acids. J was trimmed by 5 bases and V by 6 bases; bases with no gene match: 7. Looked up from germline, CDR1 is MDHEN and CDR2 is SYDVKM. CDR3 protein: CASRGPGQGHEQYF. The CDR3 DNA reads TGTGCCAGCAGGGGACCGGGACAGGGGCACGAGCAGTACTTC.

This clone showed up just a few times. The junction and the germline gene differ at one end; a read error may be behind it. The rearrangement joins TRBV30 to TRBJ1-1; D call uncertain. The CDR3 loop spans 14 amino acids. Germline CDR1 reads GTSNPN; CDR2 reads SVGIG (reference sequence). The CDR3 sequence is CAWSTRWGSTEAFF. DNA for the CDR3: TGCGCCTGGAGTACCCGCTGGGGAAGCACTGAAGCTTTCTTT.

This clone was seen more than once but under ten times. The J gene is TRBJ1-5, the V gene TRBV30; 11 bases map to TRBD1. The J segment lost 5 bases and the V segment lost 0 bases, leaving 3 bases of the junction unmatched. Germline CDR1 GTSNPN, CDR2 SVGIG (reference sequence). The CDR3 has 15 residues. CDR3 DNA sequence: TGTGCCTGGAGTGTACGGACAGGGGGCCATCAGCCCCAGCATTTT. This translates into CAWSVRTGGHQPQHF.

This clone showed up just a few times. The rearrangement links TRBV30 to TRBJ1-1; D is uncertain. Germline CDR1 and CDR2: GTSNPN and SVGIG (reference sequence). The CDR3 contains 13 residues. Between the trimmed V and J ends, which lost 4 bases and 1 base, there was a span of 10 bases. DNA of the CDR3: TGTGCCTGGATGGTCAGTCCGAACACTGAAGCTTTCTTT. Translating it yields CAWMVSPNTEAFF.

This clone was counted between two and nine times. The chain employs TRBV9 and TRBJ2-1; 7 bases map to TRBD2. This CDR3 is 15 amino acids long. CDR1 is SGDLS and CDR2 is YYNGEE in the germline V gene. Trimming took 0 bases from V and 6 from J; bases not matched to a gene: 6. The CDR3 loop is CASSVVGGVVNEQFF. CDR3 in DNA: TGTGCCAGCAGCGTAGTGGGGGGGGTGGTCAATGAGCAGTTCTTC.

This clone was observed a few times. This chain uses TRBV6-6 with TRBJ1-1; TRBD1 matches at 8 bases. The junction had 2 bases not matched to a gene; V was cut back by 2 bases and J by 0 bases. This CDR3 is 15 amino acids long. Germline CDR1 MNHNY, CDR2 SVGAGI (reference sequence). The CDR3 nucleotides read TGTGCCAGCAGTTACGACAGGGGAATGAACACTGAAGCTTTCTTT. Encoded protein: CASSYDRGMNTEAFF.

The chain combines TRBV30 with TRBJ2-7; D remains unclear. Germline V gene sequence: CDR1 GTSNPN, CDR2 SVGIG (reference sequence). The CDR3 totals 11 residues. V was clipped by 2 bases and J by 12 bases, with 14 bases between them. CDR3 in DNA: TGTGCCTGGAGTCTAGGCATTCGGCGGTACTTC. Translating gives CAWSLGIRRYF.

By its share, this clone is large. This rearrangement joins TRBV6-5 to TRBJ1-3; no firm D call. The CDR3 covers 13 residues. Germline assignment: CDR1 MNHEY and CDR2 SVGAGI. Trimming took off 3 bases at V and 0 bases at J, with 3 bases between the two ends. CDR3 DNA: TGTGCCAGCAGTTATAGCTCTGGAAACACCATATATTTT. It translates to CASSYSSGNTIYF.

The chain has TRBV5-1 and TRBJ2-3; the D gene is possibly TRBD2 (6 bases). The CDR3 covers 13 residues. Trimming left V 4 bases short and J 5 bases short, with 11 bases between. Germline CDR1 and CDR2: SGHRS and YFSETQ. DNA for the CDR3: TGCGCCAGCAGCGTCTCGGGGGTAGATACGCAGTATTTT. It encodes CASSVSGVDTQYF.

This clone was counted only a few times. The CDR3, as DNA: TGTGCCAGCAGTCCTCGGGGGTTGGAAGAGACCCAGTACTTC. Protein sequence: CASSPRGLEETQYF. The rearrangement links TRBV14 to TRBJ2-5; possibly TRBD2 for D (6 bases). The V gene lost 6 bases and the J gene lost 3 bases, with 14 bases spanning the gap. From germline, CDR1 is SGHDN and CDR2 FVKESK. The CDR3 runs to 14 residues.